One and the same sample provided the 32 T cell receptor beta chains below, sequenced in a study of cytomegalovirus exposure and HLA in healthy donors. The PCR made use of 60 Vbeta and 13 Jbeta primers. Assay used: immunoSEQ multiplex PCR; TCRdb lists only in-frame clones, some missing. The sample contains over 95,000 clones, approximately 80% of which appear only once. Sequenced: PBMCs. All receptors come from a middle-aged man in good health and CMV-seropositive.

The chain uses TRBV29-1 and TRBJ2-5; D perhaps matches TRBD1 (5 bases). V was shortened by 5 bases and J by 2 bases, with 12 bases between the two germline ends. CDR3 length: 13 residues. Per the germline V gene, CDR1 is SQVTM and CDR2 is ANQGSEA. The CDR3 is CSVLGQLQETQYF. The DNA for the CDR3 is TGCAGCGTTCTTGGACAACTACAAGAGACCCAGTACTTC.

This chain links TRBV2 with TRBJ2-5; 7 bases agree with TRBD1. The CDR3 is 15 amino acids. Unmatched junction bases numbered 11, after V lost 5 bases and J lost 5 bases. Germline-derived CDR1 and CDR2 are SNHLY and FYNNEI. CDR3 in DNA: TGTGCCAGCAGTCGAAGGGGGCAGGGCGGGGAGACCCAGTACTTC. It specifies CASSRRGQGGETQYF.

This clone appeared a few times. The chain carries TRBV7-2 and TRBJ2-5; a possible D gene is TRBD1 (6 bases). CDR1 is SGHTA and CDR2 is FQGNSA in the germline V gene. V was pared by 1 base and J by 5 bases, with 11 bases between. The CDR3 has 14 residues. In DNA form, the CDR3 reads TGTGCCAGCAGCTTAGGTCGCAGGGGTGAGACCCAGTACTTC. Amino acid sequence: CASSLGRRGETQYF.

The chain has TRBV7-2 and TRBJ2-7; 15 nucleotides align to TRBD2. The length of the CDR3 is 16 residues. Losses at the gene ends were 6 bases for V and 4 bases for J; bases not matched to a gene: 7. Germline CDR1 and CDR2: SGHTA and FQGNSA. The CDR3 region is CASSNWTSGGAYEQYF. DNA for the CDR3: TGTGCCAGCAGTAATTGGACTAGCGGGGGGGCTTACGAGCAGTACTTC.

This clone was seen only once. V gene TRBV6-5 combines with J gene TRBJ2-7; TRBD1 matches at 7 bases. Germline V gives CDR1 MNHEY, CDR2 SVGAGI. V lost 6 bases, J lost 3 bases, and 8 bases stayed unmatched. The CDR3 consists of 14 residues. The chain's CDR3 is CASRSGTELYEQYF. The CDR3 DNA reads TGTGCCAGCAGATCCGGGACAGAGCTCTACGAGCAGTACTTC.

This clone was recorded only once. The chain employs TRBV2 and TRBJ1-3; the match to TRBD1 covers 8 bases. The CDR3 totals 15 residues. Germline CDR1 is SNHLY and CDR2 is FYNNEI. V lost 3 bases and J lost 7; bases outside the gene matches: 8. CDR3 sequence (DNA): TGTGCCAGCAGTGACAGGACAGGGTCAAGCAACACCATATATTTT. Protein sequence: CASSDRTGSSNTIYF.

The rearrangement uses TRBV7-2 and TRBJ2-5; 12 bases fit TRBD2. V gave up 1 base and J gave up 0 bases; unmatched junction bases: 6. The CDR3 runs 18 residues. Germline loops: CDR1 SGHTA, CDR2 FQGNSA. The CDR3 loop is CASSLEASGGAYQETQYF. Written as DNA, the CDR3 is TGTGCCAGCAGCTTAGAGGCTAGCGGGGGGGCGTACCAAGAGACCCAGTACTTC.

V gene TRBV6-4 combines with J gene TRBJ1-2, with 11 bases aligning to TRBD1. The CDR3 runs to 14 residues. Germline-derived CDR1 and CDR2 are MRHNA and SNTAGT. V trimming: 6 bases; J trimming: 7 bases; junction bases outside the gene matches: 7. In DNA, the CDR3 is TGTGCCAGCAGAAAAGGACAGGGGGCCTCTGGCTACACCTTC. Translation gives CASRKGQGASGYTF.

This sequence joins TRBV11-3 and TRBJ2-2; 10 bases are shared with TRBD2. The CDR3 totals 16 residues. Trimming removed 5 bases from V and 4 bases from J; junction bases left unmatched: 7. CDR1 and CDR2 (germline): SGHNT, YENEEA. This CDR3 reads CASSTSSGGVTGELFF. The CDR3 bases are TGTGCCAGCAGCACTTCTAGCGGGGGCGTCACCGGGGAGCTGTTTTTT.

This chain joins TRBV4-2 and TRBJ2-2; D is possibly TRBD1 (5 bases). Germline V lookup: CDR1 LGHNA, CDR2 YNFKEQ. V was shortened by 1 base and J by 1 base, with 25 bases between the two germline ends. The CDR3 extends over 21 amino acids. The CDR3 reads CASSQVKVSQGSLVNTGELFF. CDR3 DNA sequence: TGTGCCAGCAGCCAAGTTAAGGTCTCTCAGGGCAGTTTGGTGAACACCGGGGAGCTGTTTTTT.

V and J are TRBV30 and TRBJ2-3, with 7 bases lining up with TRBD2. The CDR3 loop spans 15 amino acids. The trim removed 0 bases at V and 6 bases at J, leaving 9 bases unmatched. Germline V gene data show CDR1 as GTSNPN and CDR2 as SVGIG (reference sequence). The CDR3 loop reads CAWSVTGRGLDTQYF. As DNA, the CDR3 is TGTGCCTGGAGTGTAACCGGGCGGGGGTTGGATACGCAGTATTTT. The entire variable domain, with the rest obtained from reference TRBV30 and TRBJ2-3, is as follows: SQTIHQWPATLVQPVGSPLSLECTVEGTSNPNLYWYRQAAGRGLQLLFYSVGIGQISSEVPQNLSASRPQDRQFILSSKKLLLSDSGFYLCAWSVTGRGLDTQYFGPGTRLTVL.

This clone was seen a single time. This sequence joins TRBV7-9 and TRBJ2-7; D possibly corresponds to TRBD2 (6 bases). This CDR3 has 15 residues. Trimming removed 3 bases at V and 5 bases at J, with 17 bases between. Germline CDR1 and CDR2: SEHNR and FQNEAQ (reference sequence). CDR3 loop: CASSFSSVGGDEQYF. The CDR3 DNA is TGTGCCAGCAGCTTCTCTTCGGTGGGAGGCGACGAGCAGTACTTC.

This chain joins TRBV4-3 and TRBJ1-1, with D possibly TRBD1 on 6 matching bases. Trimming took off 2 bases at V and 1 base at J, with 8 bases between the two ends. Looked up from germline, CDR1 is LGHNA and CDR2 is YSLEER. The CDR3 is 14 residues long. In nucleotides, the CDR3 is TGCGCCAGCAGCCAAACAGGGCCGAACACTGAAGCTTTCTTT. It specifies CASSQTGPNTEAFF.

V usage is TRBV5-1 and J usage is TRBJ2-2; D call uncertain. Between the trimmed V and J ends, which lost 0 bases and 2 bases, there was a span of 5 bases. The germline gives CDR1 SGHRS, CDR2 YFSETQ. The CDR3 runs 14 residues. The CDR3 coding sequence is TGCGCCAGCAGCTTGGTGGCCAACACCGGGGAGCTGTTTTTT. Translated: CASSLVANTGELFF.

The chain employs TRBV6-5 and TRBJ2-5, with unresolved D. The end of the DNA aligns better with TRBJ2-7, so the J call may be wrong. The germline V gene has CDR1 MNHEY and CDR2 SVGAGI. CDR3 length: 15 residues. CDR3: CASSYSNSPLNEQYF. The CDR3 DNA reads TGTGCCAGCAGTTACTCGAACAGTCCTTTAAACGAGCAGTACTTC.

Concerning this clone: Other DNA sequences of this sample code for an identical CDR3. The CDR3 bases are TGTGCCAGCGCCTCCGGGACAGGGCAGGGTTCGGACCAGCCCCAGCATTTT. This translates into CASASGTGQGSDQPQHF. The chain employs TRBV7-8 and TRBJ1-5; 9 bases align to TRBD1. V was clipped by 8 bases and J by 7 bases; unmatched bases: 18. The germline CDR1 and CDR2 sequences are SGHVS and FQNEAQ. This CDR3 spans 17 amino acids.

The chain has TRBV9 and TRBJ2-1, with TRBD2 matching 8 bases. The germline CDR1 and CDR2 sequences are SGDLS and YYNGEE. The CDR3 length is 14 residues. J gave up 8 bases and V 2 bases, and 6 bases lay outside the gene matches. This CDR3 reads CASSVNGLAHEQFF. Written as DNA, the CDR3 is TGTGCCAGCAGCGTGAACGGACTAGCCCATGAGCAGTTCTTC.

The V gene is TRBV4-2, the J gene TRBJ2-5, with 12 bases aligning to TRBD2. The germline V gene encodes CDR1 LGHNA and CDR2 YNFKEQ. V lost 1 base to trimming and J lost 1 base; unmatched junction nucleotides: 1. The CDR3 extends over 16 amino acids. CDR3 sequence (DNA): TGTGCCAGCAGCCAAGGACTAGCGGGGGCCCAAGAGACCCAGTACTTC. Protein sequence: CASSQGLAGAQETQYF.

V usage is TRBV7-2 and J usage is TRBJ1-3, with D perhaps TRBD1 (5 bases). The CDR3 length is 14 residues. Trimming cost V 5 bases and J 0 bases, with 8 bases left between them. CDR1 and CDR2 (germline): SGHTA, FQGNSA. The CDR3 DNA reads TGTGCCAGCAGCGCGACAGACTCTGGAAACACCATATATTTT. Translation: CASSATDSGNTIYF.

The chain has TRBV6-4 and TRBJ2-4; maybe TRBD1 (6 bases). V was cut by 3 bases and J by 5 bases, with 8 bases left in between. Germline assignment: CDR1 MRHNA and CDR2 SNTAGT. CDR3 size: 13 residues. The CDR3 nucleotides read TGTGCCAGCAGTGAGGGGGCGCAAAACATTCAGTACTTC. Translating gives CASSEGAQNIQYF.

The V call is TRBV27, the J call TRBJ1-1; D possibly corresponds to TRBD1 (5 bases). The CDR3 is made up of 15 amino acids. Germline V gives CDR1 MNHEY, CDR2 SMNVEV (reference sequence). Deletions cut 3 bases from V and 0 bases from J, with 11 bases between. The CDR3 DNA follows: TGTGCCAGCAGTTTCGTCGACAGATTGAACACTGAAGCTTTCTTT. Its translation is CASSFVDRLNTEAFF.

The table lists this clone with a few counts. The genes are TRBV30 and TRBJ2-7, with TRBD1 matching 9 bases. The CDR3 has 15 amino acids. Trimming at V came to 0 bases and at J to 2 bases, leaving 5 bases not matched to a gene. The germline V gene encodes CDR1 GTSNPN and CDR2 SVGIG (reference sequence). CDR3 DNA sequence: TGTGCCTGGAGTGTACGTCGACAGGGGGCCTACGAGCAGTACTTC. Amino acids: CAWSVRRQGAYEQYF.

The rearrangement joins TRBV28 to TRBJ1-6; possible D gene TRBD1, 5 bases. Trimming removed 3 bases at V and 2 bases at J, with 8 bases between. Germline V gives CDR1 MDHEN, CDR2 SYDVKM. This CDR3 has 15 residues. For the CDR3, the DNA is TGTGCCAGCAGTTTCACAGGCGCCTATAATTCACCCCTCCACTTT. Its protein product is CASSFTGAYNSPLHF.

The J gene is TRBJ2-7, the V gene TRBV19; D is perhaps TRBD1 (5 bases). Germline assignment: CDR1 LNHDA and CDR2 SQIVND (reference sequence). V gave up 2 bases and J gave up 6 bases, with 17 bases separating them. The CDR3 loop spans 15 amino acids. The CDR3: CASSIKYTFGAEQYF. Written as DNA, the CDR3 is TGTGCCAGTAGTATAAAGTACACCTTTGGGGCCGAGCAGTACTTC.

V is TRBV5-4 and J is TRBJ2-3; possibly TRBD1 for D (5 bases). Trimming pared 0 bases from V and 4 bases from J, leaving 9 bases between. CDR1 is SGHNT and CDR2 is YYREEE in the germline V gene (reference sequence). CDR3 length equals 14 residues. CDR3 nucleotides: TGTGCCAGCAGCTTGGGGGGCGTCGCAGATACGCAGTATTTT. Translation gives CASSLGGVADTQYF.

V and J are TRBV7-8 and TRBJ2-4, with 10 bases that match TRBD1. V trimming: 11 bases; J trimming: 7 bases; junction bases outside the gene matches: 2. The CDR3 is 11 amino acids. Germline lookup yields CDR1 SGHVS and CDR2 FQNEAQ. The DNA for the CDR3 is TGTGCCTCGGGACAGGGGAACATTCAGTACTTC. As protein: CASGQGNIQYF.

This chain connects TRBV7-2 to TRBJ1-3, with TRBD1 matching over 8 bases. J lost 4 bases, V lost 5 bases, and 7 bases had no gene match. The V gene's germline CDR1 is SGHTA and CDR2 FQGNSA. This CDR3 spans 15 amino acids. The CDR3, as DNA: TGTGCCAGCAGCCGCCAGACAGGGGCAGGAAACACCATATATTTT. Protein product: CASSRQTGAGNTIYF.

V gene TRBV28 combines with J gene TRBJ2-6; 10 bases agree with TRBD1. Germline V gene lookup returns CDR1 MDHEN and CDR2 SYDVKM. The CDR3 runs to 18 residues. V shed 5 bases and J 0 bases; nucleotides not matched to a gene: 7. CDR3 sequence (DNA): TGTGCCAGCAGTCCTCCGGGACAGGGGATCTCTGGGGCCAACGTCCTGACTTTC. Its translation: CASSPPGQGISGANVLTF.

This clone is a singleton in its sample. The chain uses TRBV6-5 and TRBJ2-1; TRBD2 matches 14 bases. The CDR3 is made up of 15 amino acids. With V trimmed by 5 bases and J by 8 bases, 5 bases remained unmatched. Germline-derived CDR1 and CDR2 are MNHEY and SVGAGI. The CDR3: CASSQTSGGAHEQFF. For the CDR3, the DNA is TGTGCCAGCAGTCAGACTAGCGGGGGGGCACATGAGCAGTTCTTC.

J is TRBJ2-5 and V is TRBV7-2; perhaps TRBD2 as D (6 bases). The CDR3 is 14 amino acids. The germline V gene encodes CDR1 SGHTA and CDR2 FQGNSA. Trimming left V 4 bases short and J 4 bases short, with 13 bases between. The CDR3 loop is CASSWGGSGETQYF. The CDR3 DNA reads TGTGCCAGCAGCTGGGGAGGTTCGGGAGAGACCCAGTACTTC.

A single count supports this clone. One end of the junction fails to match germline, which may point to a read error. This chain connects TRBV9 to TRBJ1-1, with D perhaps matching TRBD1 (6 bases). This CDR3 contains 15 residues. The germline gives CDR1 SGDLS, CDR2 YYNGEE. CDR3 protein: CASSVGYSPGDRFAF. For the CDR3, the DNA is TGTGCCAGCAGCGTAGGTTATTCCCCGGGTGACAGGTTCGCCTTT.

The chain is built from TRBV28 and TRBJ2-2; 9 bases fit TRBD1. The V segment lost 5 bases and the J segment 6 bases; nucleotides outside the gene matches: 10. This CDR3 is 16 amino acids long. In germline, CDR1 is MDHEN, CDR2 SYDVKM. CDR3 protein: CASSTPGQGSSGELFF. The CDR3, as DNA: TGTGCCAGCAGTACCCCGGGACAGGGTTCATCCGGGGAGCTGTTTTTT.